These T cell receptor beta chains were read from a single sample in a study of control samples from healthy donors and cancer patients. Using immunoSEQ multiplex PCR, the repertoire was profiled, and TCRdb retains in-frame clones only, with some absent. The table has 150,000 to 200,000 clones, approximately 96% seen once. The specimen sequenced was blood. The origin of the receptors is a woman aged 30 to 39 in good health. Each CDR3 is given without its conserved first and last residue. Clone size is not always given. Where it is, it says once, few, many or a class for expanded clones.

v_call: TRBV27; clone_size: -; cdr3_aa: ASRLNVGGLNTEAF
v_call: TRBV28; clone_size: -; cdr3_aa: ASSLLGEKGSNEQY
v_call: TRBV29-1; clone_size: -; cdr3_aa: SVTRTPSGNTIY
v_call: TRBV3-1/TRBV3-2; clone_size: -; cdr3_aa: ASSHTGALNEQF
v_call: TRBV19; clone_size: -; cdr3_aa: ASRSSGATYEQY
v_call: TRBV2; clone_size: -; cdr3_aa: ASRAGTGELF
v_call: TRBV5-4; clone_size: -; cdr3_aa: ASSKGLAGGYEQY
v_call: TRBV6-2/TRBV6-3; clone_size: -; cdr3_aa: ASSYWENTEAF
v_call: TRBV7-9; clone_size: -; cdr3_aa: ASSLLGTSTAGELF
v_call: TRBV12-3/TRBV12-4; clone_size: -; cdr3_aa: ASSLGYRDEQY
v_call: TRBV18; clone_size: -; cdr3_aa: ASAPSGTSGGVLQETQY
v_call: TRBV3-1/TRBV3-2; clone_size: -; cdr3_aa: ASSQEAGLGDNEQF
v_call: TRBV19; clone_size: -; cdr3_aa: ASSTRRDRETQY
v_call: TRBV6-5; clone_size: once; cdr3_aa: ASSYSWSYGYT
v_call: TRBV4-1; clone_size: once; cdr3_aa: ASSQGRQSNNSPLH
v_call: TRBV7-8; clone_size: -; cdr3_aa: ASSLGRQDEAF
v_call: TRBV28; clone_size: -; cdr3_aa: ASRDTGGGHNEQF
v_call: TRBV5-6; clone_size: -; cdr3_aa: ASSLWGAYEQY
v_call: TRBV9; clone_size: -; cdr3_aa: ASSARTGGAETQY
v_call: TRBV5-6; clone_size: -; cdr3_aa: ASSLAGASPPQH